This is a list of T cell receptor beta chains from one sample in a study of blood T cell repertoires in COVID-19. Only in-frame clones appear in the TCRdb table, and some are missing; sequencing was by immunoSEQ multiplex PCR. Found here are 150,000 to 200,000 clones, roughly 77% of them singletons; the top ten hold 6%. The sequenced sample consisted of peripheral blood. The source is a woman in her thirties or forties with COVID-19, enrolled during active disease. The CDR3 runs from the conserved cysteine through the conserved F or W. D genes are given only for firm matches. Rows give clone size only sometimes, using once, few, many, or a class for an expanded clone.

clone_size: -; d_call: TRBD1; v_call: TRBV19; j_call: TRBJ2-7; cdr3_aa: CASSIMGQGHYEQYF; cdr3_nt: TGTGCCAGTAGTATTATGGGACAGGGGCACTACGAGCAGTACTTC
clone_size: -; d_call: TRBD2; v_call: TRBV6-1; j_call: TRBJ2-3; cdr3_aa: CASSDGTRFGTQYF; cdr3_nt: TGTGCCAGCAGTGATGGGACTAGATTCGGTACGCAGTATTTT
clone_size: -; d_call: -; v_call: TRBV5-1; j_call: TRBJ1-4; cdr3_aa: CASSYSGVANEKLFF; cdr3_nt: TGCGCCAGCAGCTATTCAGGGGTAGCTAATGAAAAACTGTTTTTT
clone_size: few; d_call: -; v_call: TRBV7-9; j_call: TRBJ1-5; cdr3_aa: CASSLVGDSNQPQHF; cdr3_nt: TGTGCCAGCAGCTTAGTAGGGGATAGCAATCAGCCCCAGCATTTT
clone_size: -; d_call: -; v_call: TRBV7-8; j_call: TRBJ1-1; cdr3_aa: CASSRRRTEAFF; cdr3_nt: TGTGCCAGCAGCCGACGGAGGACTGAAGCTTTCTTT
clone_size: -; d_call: -; v_call: TRBV2; j_call: TRBJ2-3; cdr3_aa: CASRPDRSGVGSQYF; cdr3_nt: TGTGCCAGCAGACCCGACCGGTCCGGGGTGGGGTCGCAGTATTTT
clone_size: once; d_call: -; v_call: TRBV4-3; j_call: TRBJ2-1; cdr3_aa: CASSQEIRVVQNEQFF; cdr3_nt: TGCGCCAGCAGCCAAGAAATCAGGGTGGTTCAAAATGAGCAGTTCTTC
clone_size: -; d_call: -; v_call: TRBV30; j_call: TRBJ2-5; cdr3_aa: CAWSARGRLETQYF; cdr3_nt: TGTGCCTGGAGTGCCAGGGGTAGATTAGAGACCCAGTACTTC
clone_size: -; d_call: -; v_call: TRBV19; j_call: TRBJ1-4; cdr3_aa: CASEPGDATNEKLFF; cdr3_nt: TGTGCCAGTGAGCCGGGGGATGCAACTAATGAAAAACTGTTTTTT
clone_size: -; d_call: -; v_call: TRBV9; j_call: TRBJ2-2; cdr3_aa: CASSVLDRNTGELFF; cdr3_nt: TGTGCCAGCAGCGTACTCGACAGAAACACCGGGGAGCTGTTTTTT
clone_size: -; d_call: -; v_call: TRBV11-3; j_call: TRBJ2-2; cdr3_aa: CASSPDGSNTGELFF; cdr3_nt: TGTGCCAGCAGCCCCGACGGGAGTAACACCGGGGAGCTGTTTTTT
clone_size: -; d_call: -; v_call: TRBV10-1; j_call: TRBJ2-5; cdr3_aa: CASSESIAYQETQYF; cdr3_nt: TGCGCCAGCAGTGAGTCGATAGCGTACCAAGAGACCCAGTACTTC
clone_size: -; d_call: -; v_call: TRBV18; j_call: TRBJ1-1; cdr3_aa: CASSPGGPTEAFF; cdr3_nt: TGTGCCAGCTCACCAGGAGGGCCTACTGAAGCTTTCTTT
clone_size: -; d_call: TRBD1; v_call: TRBV27; j_call: TRBJ1-2; cdr3_aa: CASSGSGRTGGYTF; cdr3_nt: TGTGCCAGCAGTGGCTCAGGGCGGACAGGGGGCTACACCTTC
clone_size: few; d_call: TRBD2; v_call: TRBV5-5; j_call: TRBJ2-5; cdr3_aa: CASSLSVGGSDQETQYF; cdr3_nt: TGTGCCAGCAGCTTGTCGGTCGGGGGGTCAGACCAAGAGACCCAGTACTTC
clone_size: -; d_call: -; v_call: TRBV11-3; j_call: TRBJ2-7; cdr3_aa: CASSLESGSYEQYF; cdr3_nt: TGTGCCAGCAGCCTCGAAAGCGGGTCCTACGAGCAGTACTTC
clone_size: -; d_call: -; v_call: TRBV19; j_call: TRBJ2-2; cdr3_aa: CASTLGGGMNTGELFF; cdr3_nt: TGTGCCAGTACCTTGGGGGGAGGCATGAACACCGGGGAGCTGTTTTTT
clone_size: few; d_call: -; v_call: TRBV4-1; j_call: TRBJ1-5; cdr3_aa: CASSQGRQDNQPQHF; cdr3_nt: TGCGCCAGCAGCCAAGGCAGACAGGACAATCAGCCCCAGCATTTT
clone_size: -; d_call: TRBD1; v_call: TRBV6-2/TRBV6-3; j_call: TRBJ2-5; cdr3_aa: CASSWYRGHLETQYF; cdr3_nt: TGTGCCAGCAGTTGGTACAGGGGGCACCTAGAGACCCAGTACTTC
clone_size: once; d_call: TRBD1; v_call: TRBV15; j_call: TRBJ1-5; cdr3_aa: CATSRDAGGNLAQHF; cdr3_nt: TGTGCCACCAGCAGAGATGCAGGGGGGAATTTGGCCCAGCATTTT
clone_size: -; d_call: TRBD1; v_call: TRBV15; j_call: TRBJ2-2; cdr3_aa: CATSRDRGLGGELFF; cdr3_nt: TGTGCCACCAGCAGAGATAGGGGGCTTGGCGGGGAGCTGTTTTTT
clone_size: few; d_call: -; v_call: TRBV5-8; j_call: TRBJ2-5; cdr3_aa: CASSLGSDPLQETQYF; cdr3_nt: TGTGCCAGCAGCTTGGGCAGCGATCCACTTCAAGAGACCCAGTACTTC
clone_size: -; d_call: -; v_call: TRBV30; j_call: TRBJ1-3; cdr3_aa: CAWSVAGNTIYF; cdr3_nt: TGTGCCTGGAGTGTAGCGGGAAACACCATATATTTT
clone_size: -; d_call: -; v_call: TRBV30; j_call: TRBJ1-2; cdr3_aa: CAWRLTHAYGYTF; cdr3_nt: TGTGCCTGGAGGTTGACACACGCCTATGGCTACACCTTC
clone_size: once; d_call: -; v_call: TRBV5-1; j_call: TRBJ2-6; cdr3_aa: CASSDSTGANALTF; cdr3_nt: TGCGCCAGCAGCGATTCGACTGGGGCCAACGCCCTGACTTTC
clone_size: -; d_call: TRBD1; v_call: TRBV5-6; j_call: TRBJ2-7; cdr3_aa: CASTSLPGQGVEQYF; cdr3_nt: TGTGCCAGCACCTCCCTCCCGGGACAGGGTGTCGAGCAGTACTTC
clone_size: -; d_call: TRBD2; v_call: TRBV11-2; j_call: TRBJ2-5; cdr3_aa: CASSYGGRGETQYF; cdr3_nt: TGTGCCAGCAGCTACGGGGGGAGAGGGGAGACCCAGTACTTC
clone_size: once; d_call: -; v_call: TRBV10-1; j_call: TRBJ2-5; cdr3_aa: CASRPRPGLQETQYF; cdr3_nt: TGCGCCAGCAGGCCCAGACCGGGTCTCCAAGAGACCCAGTACTTC
clone_size: -; d_call: TRBD1; v_call: TRBV18; j_call: TRBJ2-1; cdr3_aa: CASSPRTGSDNEQFF; cdr3_nt: TGTGCCAGCTCACCACGGACAGGGAGCGACAATGAGCAGTTCTTC
clone_size: -; d_call: -; v_call: TRBV14; j_call: TRBJ2-7; cdr3_aa: CASSQDLSPGYSYEQYF; cdr3_nt: TGTGCCAGCAGCCAAGATCTTTCCCCAGGCTACTCCTACGAGCAGTACTTC
clone_size: many; d_call: -; v_call: TRBV25-1; j_call: TRBJ1-5; cdr3_aa: CASSVGGSNQPQHF; cdr3_nt: TGTGCCAGCTCAGTAGGGGGTAGCAATCAGCCCCAGCATTTT